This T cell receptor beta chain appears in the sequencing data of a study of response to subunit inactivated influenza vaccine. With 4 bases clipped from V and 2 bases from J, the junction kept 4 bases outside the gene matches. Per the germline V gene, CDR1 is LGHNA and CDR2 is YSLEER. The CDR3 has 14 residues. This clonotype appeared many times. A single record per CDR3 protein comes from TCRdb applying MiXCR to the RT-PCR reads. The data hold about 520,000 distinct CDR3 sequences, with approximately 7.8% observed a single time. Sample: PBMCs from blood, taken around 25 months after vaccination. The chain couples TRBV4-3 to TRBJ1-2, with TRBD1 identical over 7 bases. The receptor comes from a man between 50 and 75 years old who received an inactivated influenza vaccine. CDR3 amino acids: CASSPEGANYGYTF. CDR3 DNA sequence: TGCGCCAGCAGCCCCGAGGGGGCAAACTATGGCTACACCTTC.